A single sample gave rise to the 2 T cell receptor beta chains below, sequenced in a study of T cell repertoires in cytomegalovirus infection. TCRdb analysed the reads with MiXCR anew, one entry per CDR3 protein. The table has under 200,000 distinct CDR3 sequences, roughly 9% seen once. Sequencing used PBMCs. These receptor sequences come from a human donor in good health (CMV status not recorded). Some clones in this sample may be carry-over from other donors' samples.

The J gene is TRBJ2-7, the V gene TRBV18, with a weak D call TRBD1 (6 bases). Trimming pared 2 bases from V and 2 bases from J, leaving 13 bases between. In germline, CDR1 is KGHSH, CDR2 LQKENI. The CDR3 consists of 15 residues. The CDR3 protein is CASSPGQGHPYEQYF. The CDR3 bases are TGTGCCAGCTCACCAGGCCAGGGGCATCCCTACGAGCAGTACTTC.

In DNA, the CDR3 is TGCAGTGCTAAAGGGTTGAATCAGCCCCAGCATTTT. Protein product: CSAKGLNQPQHF. V usage is TRBV20-1 and J usage is TRBJ1-5; D is uncertain. The CDR3 is made up of 12 amino acids. Germline lookup yields CDR1 DFQATT and CDR2 SNEGSKA (reference sequence). V was pared by 4 bases and J by 4 bases, with 8 bases between.